Listed below are T cell receptor beta chains from one sample, sequenced in a study of siplizumab effects on memory and regulatory T cells. Data came from immunoSEQ multiplex PCR; TCRdb stores just in-frame clones and leaves some out. Of around 4,000 clones in the sample, around half were seen once. The antigens for these receptors are not known. Sequenced material: CFSE-low (dividing) CD4+ T cells sorted from an allogeneic mixed lymphocyte reaction. Receptor source: a human donor in good health; the cells came from an allogeneic mixed lymphocyte reaction. Some clones in this sample may be carry-over from other donors' samples. Each CDR3 is given with its conserved first and last residue. D genes are given only for firm matches. The listing skips clone size in some rows; elsewhere it reads once, few, many or a size class.

-	few	TRBV19	TRBJ1-1	CASRMGGTEAFF	TGTGCCAGTCGTATGGGGGGCACTGAAGCTTTCTTT
-	-	TRBV6-1	TRBJ2-3	CATSGVFPDTQYF	TGTGCCACTTCAGGGGTATTTCCAGATACGCAGTATTTT
-	-	TRBV6-5	TRBJ2-5	CASSYSYGGMKTQYF	TGTGCCAGCAGTTACTCATATGGAGGGATGAAGACCCAGTACTTC
-	-	TRBV5-4	TRBJ2-1	CASTYQGSNEQFF	TGTGCCAGCACTTACCAGGGGTCCAATGAGCAGTTCTTC
-	-	TRBV9	TRBJ2-2	CASGWDSRETGELFF	TGTGCCAGCGGTTGGGACTCGCGAGAAACCGGGGAGCTGTTTTTT
TRBD1	few	TRBV2	TRBJ1-1	CASSVLDREVGAFF	TGTGCCAGCAGTGTTCTCGACAGGGAAGTGGGAGCTTTCTTT
TRBD1	-	TRBV10-1	TRBJ2-3	CASSELTGGGTDTQYF	TGCGCCAGCAGTGAACTGACAGGGGGGGGCACAGATACGCAGTATTTT
-	-	TRBV30	TRBJ1-6	CAWAPAPGSPLHF	TGTGCCTGGGCCCCGGCACCGGGGTCACCCCTCCACTTT
-	few	TRBV5-1	TRBJ2-7	CASGKIQGGSYEQYF	TGCGCCAGCGGCAAGATTCAGGGGGGCTCCTACGAGCAGTACTTC
TRBD2	-	TRBV11-2	TRBJ2-7	CASSTTSGPNYEQYF	TGTGCCAGCAGCACTACTAGCGGCCCTAACTACGAGCAGTACTTC
TRBD1	-	TRBV7-4	TRBJ1-1	CASSFADRGTEAFF	TGTGCCAGCAGCTTTGCGGACAGGGGTACTGAAGCTTTCTTT
-	-	TRBV18	TRBJ1-2	CASSPLQGDNYGYTF	TGTGCCAGCTCACCATTGCAGGGCGATAACTATGGCTACACCTTC
-	-	TRBV5-6	TRBJ2-2	CASSRARPGELFF	TGTGCCAGCAGCAGAGCGAGACCCGGGGAGCTGTTTTTT
-	-	TRBV27	TRBJ1-2	CASSLARSYGYTF	TGTGCCAGCAGTTTGGCCAGGAGCTATGGCTACACCTTC
-	-	TRBV5-1	TRBJ1-3	CASSLNPGADTIYF	TGCGCCAGCAGCTTAAACCCCGGGGCGGACACCATATATTTT
TRBD2	-	TRBV10-1	TRBJ2-1	CASSGLAGAYNEQFF	TGCGCCAGCAGTGGACTAGCGGGAGCCTACAATGAGCAGTTCTTC
TRBD1	-	TRBV4-1	TRBJ2-1	CASSLSLGQGFNEQFF	TGCGCCAGCAGCCTCTCACTGGGACAGGGATTCAATGAGCAGTTCTTC
-	-	TRBV5-5	TRBJ1-5	CASSTYQGTNQPQHF	TGTGCCAGCAGCACTTACCAGGGAACGAATCAGCCCCAGCATTTT
-	-	TRBV19	TRBJ1-6	CASSMETVYNSPLHF	TGTGCCAGTAGTATGGAAACAGTGTATAATTCACCCCTCCACTTT
-	large	TRBV5-1	TRBJ1-2	CASSFLLRQPNYGYTF	TGCGCCAGCAGCTTTCTCTTACGACAGCCGAACTATGGCTACACCTTC
-	-	TRBV21-1	TRBJ2-7	CASSVGPLGEQYF	TGTGCCAGCAGCGTAGGACCGCTTGGCGAGCAGTACTTC
TRBD1	-	TRBV5-1	TRBJ1-1	CASSGRQGLNTEAFF	TGCGCCAGCAGCGGCCGACAGGGGTTGAACACTGAAGCTTTCTTT
TRBD2	-	TRBV19	TRBJ2-3	CASRLAGLASTDTQYF	TGTGCCAGTAGACTAGCGGGGCTAGCTAGCACAGATACGCAGTATTTT
-	-	TRBV20-1	TRBJ2-3	CSASQDTQYF	TGCAGTGCTAGTCAAGATACGCAGTATTTT
-	few	TRBV2	TRBJ1-6	CASGAGSSPLHF	TGTGCCAGCGGTGCGGGCAGTTCACCCCTCCACTTT